This T cell receptor beta chain comes out of a study of chemoradiotherapy in HPV16-positive cancers. The study, taken as a whole, reports: The functional HPV-specific definition rests on just a couple of HPV16-positive patients. Better recurrence-free survival went with HPV-responsive T-cell expansion in HPV16-positive patients.

The germline gives CDR1 MDHEN, CDR2 SYDVKM. The V and J ends lost 6 bases and 0 bases, in that order; junction bases with no gene match: 8. The CDR3 runs to 18 residues. Comments on this clone: Its antigen is currently unknown.

Using immunoSEQ multiplex PCR, the repertoire was profiled, and TCRdb retains in-frame clones only, with some absent. The table has several thousand clones, over 70% seen once. The TCR was taken from a human donor with HPV-associated anogenital cancer. J is TRBJ1-6 and V is TRBV28; TRBD1 aligns across 10 bases. Sample acquisition took place from a patient who underwent chemoradiotherapy. The CDR3 loop is CASSTDRGGSSYNSPLHF. The CDR3 nucleotides are TGTGCCAGCAGCACGGACAGGGGGGGTAGCTCCTATAATTCACCCCTCCACTTT.